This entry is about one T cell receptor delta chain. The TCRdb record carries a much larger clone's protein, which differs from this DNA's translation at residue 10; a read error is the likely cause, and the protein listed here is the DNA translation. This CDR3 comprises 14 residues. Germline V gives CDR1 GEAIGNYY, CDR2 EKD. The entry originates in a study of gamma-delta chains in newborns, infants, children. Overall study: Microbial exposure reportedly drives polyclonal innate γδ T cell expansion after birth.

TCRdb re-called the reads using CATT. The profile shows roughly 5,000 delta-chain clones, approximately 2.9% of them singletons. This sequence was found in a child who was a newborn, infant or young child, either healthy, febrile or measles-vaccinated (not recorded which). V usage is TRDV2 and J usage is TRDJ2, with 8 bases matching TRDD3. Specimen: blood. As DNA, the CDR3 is TGTGCCTGTGACACCTGGGGGATGACATCACAACTCTTCTTT. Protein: CACDTWGMTSQLFF.